The clone carrying this T cell receptor (beta chain) has ten or more counts. The antigen is not known. Both previously described methods and listed TCR primers were employed to make bulk TCR libraries. MiXCR was run by TCRdb on the PCR reads, yielding one entry per CDR3 protein. The repertoire holds about 320,000 distinct CDR3 sequences, with roughly a quarter as singletons. This CDR3 is 15 amino acids long. The V gene lost 4 bases and the J gene lost 3 bases, with 12 bases spanning the gap. CDR1 and CDR2 (germline): MNHEY, SVGAGI. The data belong to a study of molecular identifiers for immune sequencing clone quantification. As for the study in general: In replicates, RNA from 20,000 or 100,000 naive CD8 cells was split five ways, four sequenced.

Study results and caveats: Identical barcode-sharing TCR molecules could lead to underestimated sizes for highly expanded clones. In CMV-specific effectors, clones above 20 copies held over 98% of molecules; naive, under 1%.

The sample comprised naive CD8+ T cells from blood, with Jurkat cell RNA spiked in. The subset is: FACS-sorted CD8+CD4-CCR7+CD45RA+ naive T cells. This clonotype was obtained from a human donor in good health. Some libraries in this study had Jurkat cell RNA spiked in. This chain connects TRBV6-5 to TRBJ2-2; D uncertain. The CDR3 DNA reads as TGTGCCAGCAGTTCCGGACCCTGGGACACCGGGGAGCTGTTTTTT. Protein sequence: CASSSGPWDTGELFF.